What follows is one T cell receptor beta chain and its context. This sample is part of a study of blood T cell repertoires in COVID-19. On the study more broadly: The United States, Italy and Spain provided the acute and convalescent COVID-19 samples. Sample material is recorded as cDNA or gDNA derived from T cells, B-cell-depleted T cells, or PBMCs.

V gave up 5 bases and J gave up 9 bases; unmatched junction bases: 5. The length of the CDR3 is 14 residues. CDR1 and CDR2 from the germline V gene are SGHVS and FQNEAQ. Authors' processing steps: From reference gene primer amplification, estimates of nucleated cell counts were derived. Profiling relied on immunoSEQ multiplex PCR, and the TCRdb table lists in-frame clones only, not all of them. V, J and clone size were drawn from that table, and D and trimming were deduced from the DNA. The table has under 95,000 clones, roughly nine tenths seen once. The specimen sequenced was peripheral blood. This clonotype was sampled from a man aged 55 to 70 with acute or convalescent COVID-19. The gene calls are TRBV7-8 and TRBJ1-6; 9 nucleotides agree with TRBD1. The CDR3 nucleotides read TGTGCCAGCAGCCCTGGACAGGGGCGTTCACCCCTCCACTTT. It encodes CASSPGQGRSPLHF.